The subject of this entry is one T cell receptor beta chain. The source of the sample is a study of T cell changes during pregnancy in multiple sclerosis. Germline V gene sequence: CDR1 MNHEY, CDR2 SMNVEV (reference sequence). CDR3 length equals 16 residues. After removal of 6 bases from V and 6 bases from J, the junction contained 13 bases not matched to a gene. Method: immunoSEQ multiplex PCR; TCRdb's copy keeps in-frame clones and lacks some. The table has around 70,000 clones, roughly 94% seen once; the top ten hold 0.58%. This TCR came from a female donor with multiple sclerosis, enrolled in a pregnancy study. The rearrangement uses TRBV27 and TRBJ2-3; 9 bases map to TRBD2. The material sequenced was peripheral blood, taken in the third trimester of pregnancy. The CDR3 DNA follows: TGTGCCAGCAGCACTTTAGCGGGGGCCGCGCGGGATACGCAGTATTTT. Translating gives CASSTLAGAARDTQYF.